Below are 24 T cell receptor beta chains sequenced from a single sample in a study of blood T cell repertoires in COVID-19. TCRdb's table, derived via immunoSEQ multiplex PCR, lists solely in-frame clones and lacks some. Among about 350,000 clones listed, almost 90% were seen once. Source material: PBMCs or T cells enriched from blood (not recorded which). These receptor sequences come from a woman aged 25-40 years who had been exposed to COVID-19.

The CDR3 bases are TGCGCCAGCAGCCAGAAACCAGGGGTGAACACTGAAGCTTTCTTT. It encodes CASSQKPGVNTEAFF. This sequence joins TRBV5-1 and TRBJ1-1, with D tentatively TRBD1 (6 bases). Germline loops: CDR1 SGHRS, CDR2 YFSETQ. Deletions cut 4 bases from V and 0 bases from J, with 13 bases between. There are 15 residues in the CDR3. Together with reference TRBV5-1 and TRBJ1-1, the CDR3 gives the full variable domain: KAGVTQTPRYLIKTRGQQVTLSCSPISGHRSVSWYQQTPGQGLQFLFEYFSETQRNKGNFPGRFSGRQFSNSRSEMNVSTLELGDSALYLCASSQKPGVNTEAFFGQGTRLTVV.

The chain joins TRBV29-1 to TRBJ2-2, with D possibly matching TRBD1 (6 bases). Germline CDR1 SQVTM, CDR2 ANQGSEA. Trimming cost V 7 bases and J 4 bases, with 10 bases left between them. The CDR3 spans 12 residues. This CDR3 reads CSASTGTGELFF. DNA for the CDR3: TGCAGCGCCTCGACAGGCACCGGGGAGCTGTTTTTT.

The gene calls are TRBV24-1 and TRBJ1-2, with D possibly matching TRBD1 (6 bases). The CDR3 loop spans 13 amino acids. Trimming took off 4 bases at V and 9 bases at J, with 14 bases between the two ends. Germline values: CDR1 KGHDR, CDR2 SFDVKD. CDR3 amino acids: CATSEAGQRRYTF. CDR3 coding DNA: TGTGCCACCAGTGAAGCTGGACAGAGACGCTACACCTTC.

The chain couples TRBV12-3 or TRBV12-4 to TRBJ1-2, with 7 positions matching TRBD1. This CDR3 has 13 residues. V shed 6 bases, J shed 6 bases, and the junction held 7 bases outside the gene matches. CDR3 DNA: TGTGCCAGCAGCTCACAGGGGATAGATGGCTACACCTTC. It is translated as CASSSQGIDGYTF.

The rearrangement joins TRBV13 to TRBJ2-7; a possible D gene is TRBD1 (7 bases). Germline-derived CDR1 and CDR2 are PRHDT and FYEKMQ (reference sequence). This CDR3 contains 13 residues. The V and J ends lost 5 bases and 7 bases respectively, with 15 bases between them. The CDR3 bases are TGTGCCAGCAGCAACGGACAGGCGGGAGAGCAGTACTTC. Translation gives CASSNGQAGEQYF.

V is TRBV3-1 (or the pseudogene TRBV3-2) and J is TRBJ2-7; D gene uncertain. The length of the CDR3 is 15 residues. The V and J ends lost 0 bases and 2 bases respectively, with 11 bases between them. Germline CDR1 LGHDT, CDR2 YNNKEL (reference sequence). CDR3 residues: CASSQEPEETYEQYF. In DNA, the CDR3 is TGTGCCAGCAGCCAAGAACCCGAGGAGACCTACGAGCAGTACTTC.

The sample holds a few counts of this clone. The V gene is TRBV7-6, the J gene TRBJ2-3; D possibly corresponds to TRBD2 (6 bases). V dropped 2 bases and J dropped 1 base, with 13 bases sitting between them. Germline V gene lookup returns CDR1 SGHVS and CDR2 FNYEAQ. The CDR3 is made up of 16 amino acids. CDR3 nucleotide sequence: TGTGCCAGCAGCTTACGGGACTCGGTCGGCACAGATACGCAGTATTTT. This encodes CASSLRDSVGTDTQYF.

The chain couples TRBV9 to TRBJ1-2; no reliable D call. The CDR3 covers 14 residues. The V end was cut by 4 bases, the J end by 8 bases, with 18 bases between. The germline V gene has CDR1 SGDLS and CDR2 YYNGEE. The CDR3 DNA reads TGTGCCAGCAGCCCGGCCCGGGGAAACGAGGGCTACACCTTC. This codes for CASSPARGNEGYTF.

The chain joins TRBV10-3 to TRBJ1-6; TRBD1 is a possible D gene (6 bases). There are 13 residues in the CDR3. Germline values: CDR1 ENHRY, CDR2 SYGVKD. With 8 bases removed from V and 2 bases from J, the gap between germline ends came to 7 bases. The CDR3 sequence is CAIRQAYNSPLHF. The CDR3 bases are TGTGCCATCCGACAGGCCTATAATTCACCCCTCCACTTT.

The genes are TRBV19 and TRBJ2-7; 8 bases are shared with TRBD1. The germline gives CDR1 LNHDA, CDR2 SQIVND (reference sequence). Trimming took 2 bases from V and 5 from J; bases not matched to a gene: 8. This CDR3 has 15 amino acids. The CDR3 DNA reads TGTGCCAGTAGTATAAATTCAGGGGGCTTACACGAGCAGTACTTC. Protein sequence: CASSINSGGLHEQYF.

The chain carries TRBV3-1 (or the pseudogene TRBV3-2) and TRBJ2-3; D remains unclear. Germline V gives CDR1 LGHDT, CDR2 YNNKEL (reference sequence). CDR3 length equals 14 residues. V was clipped by 3 bases and J by 4 bases, with 11 bases between them. DNA for the CDR3: TGTGCCAGCAGCCATCCTATCGTCCCAGATACGCAGTATTTT. This gives the protein CASSHPIVPDTQYF.

This rearrangement joins TRBV7-3 to TRBJ2-3; 8 bases are a match to TRBD1. Germline assignment: CDR1 SGHTA and CDR2 FQGTGA. There are 15 residues in the CDR3. The V and J ends lost 1 base and 6 bases, in that order; junction bases with no gene match: 6. CDR3 amino acids: CASSLKPQGADTQYF. The CDR3 nucleotides read TGTGCCAGCAGCTTAAAGCCCCAGGGGGCCGATACGCAGTATTTT.

V and J are TRBV9 and TRBJ2-1; D is perhaps TRBD2 (6 bases). The V gene's germline CDR1 is SGDLS and CDR2 YYNGEE. V shed 2 bases and J shed 2 bases, with 11 bases lying between them. The CDR3 is 15 amino acids. This CDR3 reads CASSVLAGTYNEQFF. The CDR3 DNA is TGTGCCAGCAGCGTGTTGGCGGGAACCTACAATGAGCAGTTCTTC.

This clone was detected a few times. The J gene is TRBJ1-6, the V gene TRBV4-2, with 7 bases identical to TRBD1. Losses at the gene ends were 0 bases for V and 10 bases for J; bases not matched to a gene: 18. The germline V gene encodes CDR1 LGHNA and CDR2 YNFKEQ. The CDR3 has 19 residues. The CDR3 sequence: CASSQEGDRLVFGRSPLHF. CDR3 nucleotides: TGTGCCAGCAGCCAAGAGGGGGACAGATTGGTGTTCGGTCGATCACCCCTCCACTTT.

This chain joins TRBV27 and TRBJ2-3; tentatively, D is TRBD2 (6 bases). The CDR3 is 12 residues long. V lost 4 bases and J 12 bases, leaving 14 bases between the germline ends. CDR1 and CDR2 (germline): MNHEY, SMNVEV (reference sequence). CDR3 in DNA: TGTGCCAGCAGTTGGGGCAGGGAGGCACAGTATTTT. Translation gives CASSWGREAQYF.

The CDR3 reads CASSVARMNTEAFF. The CDR3 DNA is TGCGCCAGCAGTGTGGCAAGAATGAACACTGAAGCTTTCTTT. V is TRBV10-1 and J is TRBJ1-1; no firm D call. Germline-derived CDR1 and CDR2 are WNHNN and SYGVQD (reference sequence). V gave up 4 bases and J gave up 0 bases, with 9 bases separating them. The CDR3 covers 14 residues.

The chain employs TRBV29-1 and TRBJ1-2; 8 bases are shared with TRBD1. Looked up from germline, CDR1 is SQVTM and CDR2 is ANQGSEA. CDR3 length: 15 amino acids. The V gene end was trimmed by 6 bases and the J gene end by 7 bases; junction bases not matched to a gene: 16. CDR3 sequence: CSVKGQGALGTGYTF. In DNA form, the CDR3 reads TGCAGCGTCAAAGGACAGGGAGCCCTTGGTACTGGCTACACCTTC.

The V call is TRBV14, the J call TRBJ1-5, with no clear D. This CDR3 has 14 amino acids. With 3 bases removed from V and 0 bases from J, the gap between germline ends came to 6 bases. Per germline, CDR1 SGHDN and CDR2 FVKESK. In DNA, the CDR3 is TGTGCCAGCAGCCACCGAGATAGCAATCAGCCCCAGCATTTT. This sequence encodes CASSHRDSNQPQHF.

This clone was seen just once. The CDR3 region is CASSESEGSPTFNYGYTF. DNA of the CDR3: TGTGCCAGCAGTGAATCGGAGGGCTCCCCGACCTTTAACTATGGCTACACCTTC. This chain links TRBV25-1 with TRBJ1-2; no clear D. The CDR3 spans 18 residues. The germline V and J ends were trimmed by 1 base and 1 base, with 19 bases remaining between them. The germline CDR1 and CDR2 sequences are MGHDK and SYGVNS.

This sequence joins TRBV19 and TRBJ2-7, with D possibly TRBD1 on 5 matching bases. This CDR3 spans 15 amino acids. Germline V gives CDR1 LNHDA, CDR2 SQIVND (reference sequence). V was cut by 3 bases and J by 1 base, with 13 bases left in between. Here the CDR3 DNA reads TGTGCCAGTAGTATGGGGCTACTCGGGTCCTACGAGCAGTACTTC. Encoded protein: CASSMGLLGSYEQYF.

The J gene is TRBJ2-7, the V gene TRBV18; D possibly corresponds to TRBD2 (6 bases). Germline assignment: CDR1 KGHSH and CDR2 LQKENI. Trimming removed 3 bases from V and 2 bases from J, with 14 bases in between. The CDR3 extends over 15 amino acids. The CDR3 region has the DNA TGTGCCAGCTCACCCCAGAGGTGGGGGGCCTACGAGCAGTACTTC. This translates into CASSPQRWGAYEQYF.

The gene calls are TRBV10-3 and TRBJ2-1; 14 bases are shared with TRBD2. The V gene end was trimmed by 2 bases and the J gene end by 3 bases; junction bases not matched to a gene: 3. The CDR3 length is 17 residues. CDR1 ENHRY and CDR2 SYGVKD come from the germline V gene. Written as DNA, the CDR3 is TGTGCCATCAGTGAGCAGGGACTAGCGGGAGTCTACAATGAGCAGTTCTTC. This codes for CAISEQGLAGVYNEQFF.

In DNA form, the CDR3 reads TGTGCCAGCTCACCACCCCCGGGACTTTCGGGAAACACCATATATTTT. Its protein is CASSPPPGLSGNTIYF. V and J are TRBV18 and TRBJ1-3, with D perhaps matching TRBD1 (5 bases). The CDR3 has 16 amino acids. With 0 bases removed from V and 4 bases from J, the gap between germline ends came to 13 bases. Germline CDR1 and CDR2: KGHSH and LQKENI.

This sequence joins TRBV10-1 and TRBJ2-3; 7 bases fit TRBD2. CDR1 is WNHNN, CDR2 SYGVQD, per germline (reference sequence). The CDR3 is 15 residues long. With 2 bases clipped from V and 3 bases from J, the junction kept 5 bases outside the gene matches. For the CDR3, the DNA is TGCGCCAGCAGTGAGGGGCAGGGAGGGACAGATACGCAGTATTTT. Amino acid sequence: CASSEGQGGTDTQYF.